The TCR beta chain described here comes from a study of PD-L1 blockade in urothelial cancer. Method: immunoSEQ multiplex PCR; TCRdb's copy keeps in-frame clones and lacks some. The repertoire has some 100,000 clones, over 80% of them found once; the top ten carry under 0.95%. The germline V gene encodes CDR1 LGHNA and CDR2 YNFKEQ. This CDR3 has 16 amino acids. V shed 1 base, J shed 5 bases, and the junction held 6 bases outside the gene matches. The V call is TRBV4-2, the J call TRBJ2-2, with 8 bases fitting TRBD2. This TCR was sampled from an elderly woman with urothelial cancer. The material was PBMCs, obtained around atezolizumab (anti-PD-L1) treatment. This CDR3 is CASSQVPGLGTGELFF. CDR3 nucleotides: TGTGCCAGCAGCCAAGTCCCGGGACTAGGGACCGGGGAGCTGTTTTTT.